The present T cell receptor (beta chain) was sequenced within a study of blood T cell repertoires in COVID-19. Whole-study context: PBMCs, B-cell-depleted T cells, or T cells provided the cDNA or gDNA that made up the material.

CDR1 DFQATT and CDR2 SNEGSKA come from the germline V gene (reference sequence). Trimming shortened V by 3 bases and J by 5 bases, and 13 bases separated the two germline ends. The CDR3 contains 13 residues. Study processing details: Counts of nucleated cells, estimated from reference gene primer amplification, were obtained. Assay used: immunoSEQ multiplex PCR; TCRdb lists only in-frame clones, some missing. Clone size and V and J calls were adopted from that table, with D and trimming inferred from the DNA. The sample carries around 100,000 clones, about 80% recorded once. The V and J genes are TRBV20-1 and TRBJ1-2; maybe TRBD1 (6 bases). The TCR comes from a human donor in a cohort sampled during active COVID-19. The sample comprised peripheral blood. CDR3: CSASRKQGYGYTF. The DNA for the CDR3 is TGCAGTGCTAGTAGGAAACAGGGTTATGGCTACACCTTC.